The 25 T cell receptor beta chains reported below all come from one sample, sequenced in a study of tumor and adjacent non-tumor tissue in lung cancer. A modified ARM-PCR protocol with three rounds of nested PCR amplified TCRbeta. TCRdb fed the multiplex PCR reads into MiXCR, producing one record per CDR3 protein. The sample holds 120,000 or so distinct CDR3 sequences, 66% seen once. No cell sorting was done before RNA was extracted from the tissue. The sequenced sample consisted of lung tumor tissue. These receptors all stem from a man younger than 40 with non-small cell lung cancer.

The chain links TRBV18 to TRBJ2-2; D remains ambiguous. The ends were cut back, 6 bases at V and 3 bases at J, with 5 bases in the middle. The CDR3 contains 12 residues. Germline values: CDR1 KGHSH, CDR2 LQKENI. This CDR3 reads CASSIYTGELFF. In DNA, the CDR3 is TGTGCCAGCTCTATCTACACCGGGGAGCTGTTTTTT.

This sequence joins TRBV4-1 and TRBJ1-5; 7 bases line up with TRBD1. From germline, CDR1 is MGHRA and CDR2 YSYEKL. The CDR3 is made up of 14 amino acids. The CDR3 region is CTSSHEQGNQPQHF. The CDR3 nucleotides are TGCACTAGCAGCCATGAACAGGGGAATCAGCCCCAGCATTTT.

For this clonotype: The CDR3 end shows no conserved phenylalanine or tryptophan, and so a read error is likely. The chain uses TRBV4-2 and TRBJ2-7; no reliable D call. Trimming removed 1 base from V and 3 bases from J, with 13 bases in between. This CDR3 has 15 residues. Germline CDR1 LGHNA, CDR2 YNFKEQ. CDR3 residues: CASSQVHSSYYEQYL. CDR3 nucleotides: TGTGCCAGCAGCCAAGTACACAGTTCCTACTACGAGCAGTACTTG.

V gene TRBV24-1 combines with J gene TRBJ2-5; D gene uncertain. The V and J ends lost 3 bases and 5 bases respectively, with 3 bases between them. The germline CDR1 and CDR2 sequences are KGHDR and SFDVKD. This CDR3 is 11 amino acids long. CDR3 residues: CATSDRETQYF. In nucleotides, the CDR3 is TGTGCCACCAGTGATAGGGAGACCCAGTACTTC.

The V gene is TRBV11-3, the J gene TRBJ2-7, with unresolved D. V lost 5 bases and J 5 bases, leaving 22 bases between the germline ends. Germline values: CDR1 SGHNT, CDR2 YENEEA. The CDR3 contains 16 residues. The CDR3 protein is CASSVSRGRPLDEQYF. The CDR3 DNA sequence: TGTGCCAGCAGCGTATCCCGCGGCAGACCCCTTGACGAGCAGTACTTC.

With regard to this clonotype: The junction differs from germline at one of its ends, possibly a read error. The chain carries TRBV11-2 and TRBJ2-2; TRBD2 aligns across 9 bases. The CDR3 sequence is 16 residues long. Germline V gene data show CDR1 as SGHAT and CDR2 as FQNNGV. The CDR3 nucleotides are TGTGCCGGCAGCAATAGCGGGAGATTGAGCACCGTGGAGCTGTTTTTT. Translation gives CAGSNSGRLSTVELFF.

Comments on this clonotype: One base away lies a much larger clone, so this may be a sequencing read error. J is TRBJ2-2 and V is TRBV6-2 or TRBV6-3, with D possibly being TRBD1 (6 bases). The CDR3 covers 17 residues. Germline V lookup: CDR1 MNHEY, CDR2 SVGEGT. V lost 1 base to trimming and J lost 1 base, with 13 bases between them. In nucleotides, the CDR3 is TGTGCCAGCAGTTACTACGTGGGGGCCCGGAACACCGGGGAGCTGTTTTTT. As protein: CASSYYVGARNTGELFF.

In regard to this clonotype: A clone one base away is much larger, so this may be a read error. The chain links TRBV20-1 to TRBJ2-6; D may be TRBD2 (6 bases). V dropped 6 bases and J dropped 1 base, with 13 bases sitting between them. CDR1 and CDR2 (germline): DFQATT, SNEGSKA (reference sequence). This CDR3 contains 15 residues. The CDR3 coding sequence is TGCAGTGCCCTTGACGGGGGATCTGGGGCCAACGTCCTGACTTTC. Translation: CSALDGGSGANVLTF.

About this clonotype: A much larger clone sits a single nucleotide away, making a read error possible. V is TRBV6-2 or TRBV6-3 and J is TRBJ1-5; TRBD1 matches 9 bases. CDR1 MNHEY and CDR2 SVGEGT come from the germline V gene. The CDR3 runs to 15 residues. The CDR3 sequence: CACSYSRTGAQPQHF. Here the CDR3 DNA reads TGTGCCTGCAGTTACTCGAGGACAGGGGCCCAGCCCCAGCATTTT.

This clonotype appeared a few times. The rearrangement joins TRBV7-8 to TRBJ2-3; tentative D call: TRBD1 (5 bases). The CDR3 consists of 16 residues. Trimming removed 7 bases from V and 4 bases from J, with 21 bases in between. Germline CDR1 and CDR2: SGHVS and FQNEAQ. CDR3 coding DNA: TGTGCCAGCAAGCCCAGGATTAGGGGCATTCCAGATACGCAGTATTTT. It encodes CASKPRIRGIPDTQYF.

This clonotype has a count of ten or more. The rearrangement links TRBV7-8 to TRBJ2-1, with D tentatively TRBD2 (5 bases). This CDR3 has 16 amino acids. Between the trimmed V and J ends, which lost 1 base and 2 bases, there was a span of 12 bases. The germline V gene encodes CDR1 SGHVS and CDR2 FQNEAQ. The CDR3 loop is CASSLVSSGTYNEQFF. The CDR3, as DNA: TGTGCCAGCAGCTTAGTTTCCAGCGGCACCTACAATGAGCAGTTCTTC.

The gene calls are TRBV11-3 and TRBJ1-6, with D maybe TRBD1 (5 bases). The V end lost 9 bases, the J end lost 10 bases, and 25 bases lay between the germline ends. Germline V CDR1 and CDR2: SGHNT, YENEEA. The CDR3 covers 16 residues. In DNA form, the CDR3 reads TGTGCCAGTAGCCCGGGGTCCGGGGACTCACAGTCACCCCTCCACTTT. Protein product: CASSPGSGDSQSPLHF.

In its sample, this clonotype was seen many times. The CDR3 DNA follows: TGTGCCAGCAGCTTAGGAGGGGTTAGGGGCCGCCTAATGAACACTGAAGCTTTCTTT. This gives the protein CASSLGGVRGRLMNTEAFF. The chain links TRBV5-4 to TRBJ1-1; D is perhaps TRBD1 (5 bases). Trimming removed 2 bases from V and 0 bases from J, with 23 bases in between. The CDR3 covers 19 residues. CDR1 and CDR2 (germline): SGHNT, YYREEE (reference sequence). Variable domain in full (rest from reference TRBV5-4 and TRBJ1-1): ETGVTQSPTHLIKTRGQQVTLRCSSQSGHNTVSWYQQALGQGPQFIFQYYREEENGRGNFPPRFSGLQFPNYSSELNVNALELDDSALYLCASSLGGVRGRLMNTEAFFGQGTRLTVV.

This clonotype was seen once. Given a much more abundant clone one base away, this may be a read error. As DNA, the CDR3 is TGCAGCGTTGAACAGGGGGTTGGGGCCAACGTCCTGACTTTC. It codes for CSVEQGVGANVLTF. The V call is TRBV29-1, the J call TRBJ2-6, with 7 bases fitting TRBD1. The CDR3 runs 14 residues. V was clipped by 2 bases and J by 3 bases; unmatched bases: 1. Germline CDR1 reads SQVTM; CDR2 reads ANQGSEA. Combining the CDR3 with reference TRBV29-1 and TRBJ2-6 gives the whole variable domain SAVISQKPSRDICQRGTSLTIQCQVDSQVTMMFWYRQQPGQSLTLIATANQGSEATYESGFVIDKFPISRPNLTFSTLTVSNMSPEDSSIYLCSVEQGVGANVLTFGAGSRLTVL.

J is TRBJ2-7 and V is TRBV10-2; 8 nucleotides line up with TRBD2. The CDR3 has 15 amino acids. In germline, CDR1 is WSHSY, CDR2 SAAADI. V trimming: 10 bases; J trimming: 9 bases; junction bases outside the gene matches: 20. CDR3 sequence: CANSKSVSGAPGQYF. As DNA, the CDR3 is TGCGCCAATAGTAAGTCTGTTAGCGGGGCCCCGGGGCAGTACTTC.

The V call is TRBV2, the J call TRBJ1-1; TRBD1 aligns across 7 bases. The CDR3 spans 15 residues. Trimming at V came to 7 bases and at J to 4 bases, leaving 12 bases not matched to a gene. From germline, CDR1 is SNHLY and CDR2 FYNNEI. CDR3 DNA: TGTGCCAGCAACCCCGGGAGAGGGGGCGGCACTGAAGCTTTCTTT. It translates to CASNPGRGGGTEAFF.

About this clonotype itself: A junction boundary mismatches the germline segment, possibly from a read error. CDR3 sequence (DNA): TGCAGCCTTGAGGTGGGACAAAGAGGCGCGGGGGAGCTGTTGTTT. Its translation is CSLEVGQRGAGELLF. This chain uses TRBV29-1 with TRBJ2-2, with D possibly matching TRBD2 (7 bases). The CDR3 length is 15 residues. Germline CDR1 and CDR2: SQVTM and ANQGSEA.

Concerning this clonotype itself: A much larger clone lies a single base off, so this may be a read error. The V call is TRBV4-2, the J call TRBJ2-5; D remains ambiguous. The germline V gene encodes CDR1 LGHNA and CDR2 YNFKEQ. The CDR3 runs 16 residues. Trimming left V 0 bases short and J 3 bases short, with 14 bases between. The CDR3 sequence: CASSQDWLQVEETQYF. CDR3 nucleotide sequence: TGTGCCAGCAGCCAAGATTGGCTCCAGGTCGAAGAGACCCAGTACTTC.

This clonotype was counted only a few times. At one end, the junction sequence differs from germline, possibly due to a read error. This chain connects TRBV6-5 to TRBJ2-1; D call uncertain. From germline, CDR1 is MNHEY and CDR2 SVGAGI. This CDR3 comprises 15 residues. DNA for the CDR3: TGTGCCAGCAGTGCCTCCGTGGCATCCTACAATGAGCAGTTCTTT. Its protein product is CASSASVASYNEQFF.

About this clonotype: One base away lies a much larger clone, so this may be a sequencing read error. The CDR3: CSAWDPFGTRPQHF. The CDR3 DNA reads as TGCAGTGCTTGGGACCCATTCGGAACGAGGCCCCAGCATTTT. The gene calls are TRBV20-1 and TRBJ1-5; TRBD1 is a possible D gene (5 bases). CDR1 is DFQATT, CDR2 SNEGSKA, per germline (reference sequence). Trimming took off 5 bases at V and 9 bases at J, with 20 bases between the two ends. The CDR3 length is 14 residues.

This clonotype was recorded at least ten times. The DNA of the CDR3 is TGTGCCAGCAGTTTACGGACGGCTATGAACACTGAAGCTTTCTTT. Residues: CASSLRTAMNTEAFF. The chain employs TRBV6-2 or TRBV6-3 and TRBJ1-1; D is unclear. V lost 4 bases, J lost 0 bases, and 12 bases lay in between. The CDR3 extends over 15 amino acids. Germline-derived CDR1 and CDR2 are MNHEY and SVGEGT.

As for this clonotype: An end of the junction does not agree with germline; a read error may underlie this. The CDR3 coding sequence is TGTGTCAGCGGCCCCATACCTGGCAATGAGCAGTTCTTC. Its translation: CVSGPIPGNEQFF. The J gene is TRBJ2-1, the V gene TRBV11-3, with D maybe TRBD2 (5 bases). Per the germline V gene, CDR1 is SGHNT and CDR2 is YENEEA. This CDR3 region has 13 residues.

The chain uses TRBV20-1 and TRBJ1-1; TRBD1 matches 11 bases. V lost 6 bases and J lost 5; bases outside the gene matches: 8. From germline, CDR1 is DFQATT and CDR2 SNEGSKA (reference sequence). The CDR3 runs to 14 residues. CDR3 nucleotides: TGCAGTGCAAAACCCGGGACAGGGGGAACTGAAGCTTTCTTT. Protein product: CSAKPGTGGTEAFF.

A word on this clonotype: A much larger clone differs from this one at a single base, so this may be a read error. The V and J genes are TRBV6-2 or TRBV6-3 and TRBJ1-5; no clear D gene. CDR1 and CDR2 (germline): MNHEY, SVGEGT. This CDR3 spans 13 amino acids. The germline V and J ends were trimmed by 7 bases and 9 bases, with 16 bases remaining between them. CDR3 sequence reads: CASNPTEGRPQHF. DNA of the CDR3: TGTGCCAGCAACCCCACTGAGGGTCGGCCCCAGCATTTT.

Only a few counts were recorded for this clonotype. The rearrangement uses TRBV13 and TRBJ1-2; D might be TRBD1 (5 bases). CDR1 and CDR2 (germline): PRHDT, FYEKMQ (reference sequence). The CDR3 sequence is 15 residues long. The ends were cut back, 5 bases at V and 3 bases at J, with 16 bases in the middle. This CDR3 reads CASSPGDGPYYGYTF. CDR3 in DNA: TGTGCCAGCAGCCCCGGGGACGGACCCTACTATGGCTACACCTTC.